This TCR beta chain comes out of a study of blood T cell repertoires in COVID-19. TCRdb's copy holds only in-frame clones and misses some; the assay was immunoSEQ multiplex PCR. The sample has over 150,000 clones, 80% seen once; the top ten hold about 3.7%. Resolution of symptoms, clearance, or two negative PCRs was present in recovered Cohort 3 donors. The TCR sequence derives from a woman in her sixties who had recovered from COVID-19. Material for sequencing was PBMCs or T cells enriched from blood (not recorded which).

The CDR3 here is CASSVGPEGVRETQYF. In nucleotides, the CDR3 is TGTGCCAGCAGCGTAGGACCTGAGGGGGTACGAGAGACCCAGTACTTC. The chain joins TRBV9 to TRBJ2-5, with D perhaps TRBD1 (6 bases). CDR3 length: 16 residues. V was pared by 0 bases and J by 4 bases, with 16 bases between. Per germline, CDR1 SGDLS and CDR2 YYNGEE.